This T cell receptor (beta chain) was observed in a study of blood T cell repertoires in COVID-19. At the level of the study: Material from acute and convalescent COVID-19 was sourced from the United States, Italy and Spain.

The germline V gene encodes CDR1 SGHDN and CDR2 FVKESK. CDR3 length equals 15 residues. J was trimmed by 4 bases and V by 0 bases; bases with no gene match: 2. Per the authors' pipeline: Cell counts per sample came from amplifying reference gene primers. Libraries were prepared by immunoSEQ multiplex PCR; TCRdb keeps only in-frame clonotypes and omits some of them. V, J and clone size derive from that table, while D and trimming were established from the DNA sequence. The sample contains 380,000 or so clones, over 75% of which appear only once. Clinical history as reported by participants underpinned cohort assignment.

Specimen: PBMCs or T cells enriched from blood (not recorded which). This TCR was sampled from a woman under 40 with acute COVID-19. The V call is TRBV14, the J call TRBJ1-4, with 7 bases matching TRBD1. Here the CDR3 reads CASSQDWDSNEKLFF. DNA of the CDR3: TGTGCCAGCAGCCAAGATTGGGACAGTAATGAAAAACTGTTTTTT.